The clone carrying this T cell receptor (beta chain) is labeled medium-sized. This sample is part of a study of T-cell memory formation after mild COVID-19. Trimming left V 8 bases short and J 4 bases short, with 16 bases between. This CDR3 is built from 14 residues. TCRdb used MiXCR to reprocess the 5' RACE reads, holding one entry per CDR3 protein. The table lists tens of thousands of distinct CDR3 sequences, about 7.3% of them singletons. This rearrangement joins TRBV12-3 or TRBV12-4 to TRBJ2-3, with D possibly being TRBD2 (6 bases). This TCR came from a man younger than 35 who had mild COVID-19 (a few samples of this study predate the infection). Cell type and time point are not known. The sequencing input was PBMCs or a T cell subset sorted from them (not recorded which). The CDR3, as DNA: TGTGCCAGCGAGTTATACGCGGGGTCAGATACGCAGTATTTT. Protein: CASELYAGSDTQYF.